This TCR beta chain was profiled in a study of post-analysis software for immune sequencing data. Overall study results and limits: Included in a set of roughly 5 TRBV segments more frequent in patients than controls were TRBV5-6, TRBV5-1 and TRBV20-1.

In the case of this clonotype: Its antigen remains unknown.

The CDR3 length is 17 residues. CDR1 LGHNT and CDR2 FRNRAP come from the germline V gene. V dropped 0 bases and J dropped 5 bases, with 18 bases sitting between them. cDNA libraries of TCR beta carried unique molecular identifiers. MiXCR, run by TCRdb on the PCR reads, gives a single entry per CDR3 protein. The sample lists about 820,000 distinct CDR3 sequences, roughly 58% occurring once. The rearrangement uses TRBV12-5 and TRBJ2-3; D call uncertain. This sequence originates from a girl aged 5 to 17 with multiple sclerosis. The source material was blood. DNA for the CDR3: TGTGCTAGTGGTTTGGTACTCGGGCGTGACTTTAGAGATACGCAGTATTTT. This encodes CASGLVLGRDFRDTQYF.